This T cell receptor (beta chain) was retrieved from a study of naive and memory T cell subsets. After CD4 positive bead selection, the CD4-negative fraction gave CD8 T cells. Two oligonucleotides, mixed equimolar, formed the beta constant-region primer covering TRBC1 and TRBC2. Ligated cDNA was amplified by four rounds of PCR with nested alpha and beta constant-region primers and SP2. TCRdb fed the UMI-ligation and nested PCR reads into MiXCR, producing one record per CDR3 protein. The table includes tens of thousands of distinct CDR3 sequences, roughly 18% detected once. V was clipped by 4 bases and J by 1 base, with 12 bases between them. The CDR3 runs to 14 residues. Germline CDR1 is SGHKS and CDR2 is YYEKEE (reference sequence). In this sample, this clonotype turned up many times.

This receptor was identified in a human donor in good health. The sequenced sample consisted of effector memory CD4+ T cells from blood. Regarding subset: effector memory, CD45RA- CD27-. The V call is TRBV5-5, the J call TRBJ2-7; D is unresolved. The CDR3 nucleotides read TGTGCCAGCAGCCTTCGGACGGTATCCTACGAGCAGTACTTC. Encoded protein: CASSLRTVSYEQYF.